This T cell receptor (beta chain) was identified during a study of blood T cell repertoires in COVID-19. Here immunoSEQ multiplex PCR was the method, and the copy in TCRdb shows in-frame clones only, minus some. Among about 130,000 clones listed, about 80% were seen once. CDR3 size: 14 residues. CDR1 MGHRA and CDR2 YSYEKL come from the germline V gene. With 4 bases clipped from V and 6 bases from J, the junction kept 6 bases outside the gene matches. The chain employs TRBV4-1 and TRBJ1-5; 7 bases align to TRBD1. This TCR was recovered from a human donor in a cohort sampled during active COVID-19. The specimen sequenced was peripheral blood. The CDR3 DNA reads TGCGCCAGCAGCCGATTACAGGGGAGTCAGCCCCAGCATTTT. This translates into CASSRLQGSQPQHF.